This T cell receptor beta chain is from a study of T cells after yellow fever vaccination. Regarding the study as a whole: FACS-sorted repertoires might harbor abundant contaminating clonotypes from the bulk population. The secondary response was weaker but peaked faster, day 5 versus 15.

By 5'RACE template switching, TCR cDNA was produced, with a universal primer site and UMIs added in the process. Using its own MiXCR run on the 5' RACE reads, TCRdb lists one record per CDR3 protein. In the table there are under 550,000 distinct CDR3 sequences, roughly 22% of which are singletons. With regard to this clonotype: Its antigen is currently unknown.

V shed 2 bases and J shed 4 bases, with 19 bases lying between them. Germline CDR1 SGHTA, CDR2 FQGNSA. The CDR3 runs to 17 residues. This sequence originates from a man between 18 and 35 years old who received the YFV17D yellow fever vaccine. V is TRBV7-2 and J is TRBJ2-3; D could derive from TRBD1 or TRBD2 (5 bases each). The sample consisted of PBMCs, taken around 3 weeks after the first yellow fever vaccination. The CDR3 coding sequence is TGTGCCAGCAGCTTATGGGGGATACCACCGGGACCAGATACGCAGTATTTT. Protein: CASSLWGIPPGPDTQYF.